Listed below are T cell receptor beta chains from one sample, sequenced in a study of vaccination and CD4 T cells after COVID-19. These receptors are not linked to any known antigen. TCRdb ran MiXCR on the PCR reads and lists one entry per CDR3 protein. The sample lists 9,500 to 10,000 distinct CDR3 sequences; about 54% were seen once. The specimen sequenced was CD4+ T cells from blood, cultured in vitro. The source is a human donor who had recovered from COVID-19. CDR3s include the opening cysteine and the closing phenylalanine or tryptophan. The order of the fields is V gene, CDR3 protein.

v_gene: TRBV18; CDR3aa: CASSPPGDYSNQPQHF
v_gene: TRBV7-9; CDR3aa: CASSLRTENSPLHF
v_gene: TRBV12-3/TRBV12-4; CDR3aa: CASSFAGTNYGYTF
v_gene: TRBV7-9; CDR3aa: CASSPDRGGHYNEQFF
v_gene: TRBV6-1; CDR3aa: CGIGEPGTPDTQYF
v_gene: TRBV10-2; CDR3aa: CASRAGGIYEQYF
v_gene: TRBV10-1; CDR3aa: CASSEGLRSYEQYF
v_gene: TRBV18; CDR3aa: CASSKGAGAYEQYF
v_gene: TRBV5-1; CDR3aa: CASSPGASTDTQYF
v_gene: TRBV21-1; CDR3aa: CASSGRLRAFF
v_gene: TRBV12-3/TRBV12-4; CDR3aa: CASIASLAAGELFF
v_gene: TRBV7-2; CDR3aa: CASSLVVAGAYNEQFF